The 3 T cell receptor beta chains below come from one sample, sequenced in a study of immune heterogeneity within non-small cell lung tumors. Amplification of the TCR beta CDR3 was achieved through multiplex PCR with 32 V and 13 J primers. TCRdb recomputed calls from the multiplex PCR reads with MiXCR, one row per CDR3 protein. The sample lists 9,000 to 13,000 distinct CDR3 sequences; around 27% were seen once. Template input, which was bulk tumor genomic DNA, totaled roughly 600 ng per sample. During surgery, several far-apart biopsies were obtained from every primary tumor. The study cohort was described as untreated, and its members had newly diagnosed non-small cell lung cancer. They went on to have curative surgery. Specimen: lung tumor tissue. The receptors derive from a woman aged 45 to 65 with non-small cell lung cancer.

Details on this clonotype: This CDR3 fails to terminate in the conserved phenylalanine or tryptophan, so it likely reflects a read error. It is unclear where the CDR3 begins or ends on the DNA, so no DNA is shown, and the CDR3 is as TCRdb lists it. This chain connects TRBV11-2 to TRBJ2-3; TRBD1, the D gene given by the table, was not confirmed from the DNA. The CDR3 region is 16 residues in length, termini included. Germline V CDR1 and CDR2: SGHAT, FQNNGV. The CDR3 sequence is CASSFNRGRYEQYFGP.

Details on this clonotype: A much larger clone differs by one base, so this may be a read error. This chain uses TRBV28 with TRBJ1-5, with 7 bases aligning to TRBD1. The germline V gene encodes CDR1 MDHEN and CDR2 SYDVKM. The CDR3 extends over 15 amino acids. V trimming: 4 bases; J trimming: 4 bases; junction bases outside the gene matches: 7. The CDR3, as DNA: TGTGCCAGCAGTTCCGACAGGGTAGGGAATCAGCCCCAGCATTTT. Translation gives CASSSDRVGNQPQHF.

This clonotype has at least ten counts. The gene calls are TRBV9 and TRBJ1-1, with a weak D call TRBD1 (6 bases). V was trimmed by 2 bases and J by 3 bases, leaving 8 bases between them. CDR1 SGDLS and CDR2 YYNGEE come from the germline V gene. The CDR3 is 13 amino acids. The CDR3 region is CASSVEGDTEAFF. CDR3 DNA: TGTGCCAGCAGCGTGGAGGGGGACACTGAAGCTTTCTTT.